Sequencing of this T cell receptor beta chain was carried out in a study of control samples from healthy donors and cancer patients (dated by TCRdb to the early 2020s). The CDR3 runs 14 amino acids, cysteine and phenylalanine included. Kept here is only the CDR3 DNA, which spans 42 bases and is read in frame from base 1. CDR1 and CDR2 are read off the germline V gene as MNHEY and SVGAGI. Trimming costs V 5 bases and J 3 bases, and their ends lie 13 bases apart. The library was obtained by the immunoSEQ multiplex PCR assay. Entries here come from immuneACCESS through TCRdb and include only in-frame sequences with V and J called. Some clones fail to appear in such tables; in the studies checked, an unresolved V gene covers under half of the shortfall, and the cause of the remainder is unknown. The sample data list 40,000 to 50,000 clones, and around 70% of these were observed just once. Roughly a sixth of the sample is in the top ten clones.

Note on this clone: Its antigen specificity is not known. No base quality values were provided; no much bigger clone lies one nucleotide off.

The sequenced material came from formalin-fixed, paraffin-embedded tissue. This receptor was identified in a male donor with melanoma. The chain couples TRBV6-5 to TRBJ1-1; the best D guess is TRBD1, with 6 bases matching. The CDR3 region has the sequence CASSILGADTEAFF. The DNA sequence is as follows: TGTGCCAGCAGTATCCTGGGGGCGGACACTGAAGCTTTCTTT.